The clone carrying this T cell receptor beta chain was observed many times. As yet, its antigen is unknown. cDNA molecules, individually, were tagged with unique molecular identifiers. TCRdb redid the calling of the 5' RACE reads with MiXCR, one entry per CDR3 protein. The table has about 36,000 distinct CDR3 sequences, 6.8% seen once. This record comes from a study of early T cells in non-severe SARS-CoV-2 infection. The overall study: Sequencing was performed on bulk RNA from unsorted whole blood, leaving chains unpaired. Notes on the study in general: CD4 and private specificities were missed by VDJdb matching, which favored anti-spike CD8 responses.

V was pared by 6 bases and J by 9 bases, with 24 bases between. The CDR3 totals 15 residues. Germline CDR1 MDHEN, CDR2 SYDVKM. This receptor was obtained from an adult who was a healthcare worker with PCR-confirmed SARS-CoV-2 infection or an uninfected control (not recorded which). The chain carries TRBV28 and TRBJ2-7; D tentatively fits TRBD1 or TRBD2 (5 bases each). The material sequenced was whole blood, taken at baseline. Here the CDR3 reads CASRTRDGTTRGQYF. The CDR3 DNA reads TGTGCCAGCAGGACCCGGGACGGAACTACGCGCGGGCAGTACTTC.